The 12 T cell receptor beta chains below were found in one sample sequenced in a study of prognosis after radiotherapy for stage I lung cancer. The genomic DNA TCR beta CDR3 region underwent two rounds of multiplex PCR. Round-one PCR had primers specific to each TRBV and TRBJ gene. From the multiplex PCR reads, TCRdb called clonotypes with MiXCR, one entry per CDR3 protein. In the table there are 30,000 to 35,000 distinct CDR3 sequences, about half of which are singletons. Specimen: PBMCs, collected before or after stereotactic body radiation therapy (not recorded which). The receptors derive from a donor over 45 with non-small cell lung cancer.

This clonotype was seen at least ten times. CDR3 nucleotides: TGTGCCAGCAGTTATCTTCCTAACCCAACCGGGGAGCTGTTTTTT. This gives the protein CASSYLPNPTGELFF. The V and J genes are TRBV6-2 or TRBV6-3 and TRBJ2-2; D remains ambiguous. With 3 bases removed from V and 5 bases from J, the gap between germline ends came to 13 bases. The CDR3 runs to 15 residues. Germline V gene sequence: CDR1 MNHEY, CDR2 SVGEGT.

At least ten counts were recorded for this clonotype. The chain carries TRBV20-1 and TRBJ2-1; TRBD2 aligns across 7 bases. The CDR3 length is 14 residues. CDR1 and CDR2 from the germline V gene are DFQATT and SNEGSKA (reference sequence). The trim removed 5 bases at V and 9 bases at J, leaving 13 bases unmatched. This chain's CDR3 is CSAWDVASGGEQFF. The CDR3 coding sequence is TGCAGTGCTTGGGACGTGGCTAGCGGTGGTGAGCAGTTCTTC.

A word on this clonotype: This may arise from a read error, as a much more abundant clone is one base away. The genes are TRBV5-1 and TRBJ2-5; D unclear. CDR1 is SGHRS, CDR2 YFSETQ, per germline. This CDR3 is 15 amino acids long. In DNA, the CDR3 is TGCGCCAGCAGCTTGAGTCTGTTATTATTGGAGACCAAGTACTTC. Protein sequence: CASSLSLLLLETKYF. The full variable domain, completed using reference TRBV5-1 and TRBJ2-5, is KAGVTQTPRYLIKTRGQQVTLSCSPISGHRSVSWYQQTPGQGLQFLFEYFSETQRNKGNFPGRFSGRQFSNSRSEMNVSTLELGDSALYLCASSLSLLLLETKYFGPGTRLLVL.

By its share, this clonotype is medium-sized (0.01 to 0.1%). V usage is TRBV24-1 and J usage is TRBJ2-5, with a tentative D call TRBD2 (6 bases). The germline CDR1 and CDR2 sequences are KGHDR and SFDVKD. Trimming stripped 3 bases from V and 4 bases from J, with 14 bases between. The CDR3 runs 15 residues. The CDR3 bases are TGTGCCACCAGTGATGTCGGTACAGCGGGAGAGACCCAGTACTTC. It is translated as CATSDVGTAGETQYF.

About this clonotype: A single base separates this from a much larger clone, so it may be a read error. Likely a read error: the CDR3 ends without its conserved phenylalanine or tryptophan. This rearrangement joins TRBV7-9 to TRBJ1-1; TRBD1 might be the D (5 bases). Trimming stripped 4 bases from V and 2 bases from J, with 11 bases between. Germline V gene lookup returns CDR1 SEHNR and CDR2 FQNEAQ (reference sequence). This CDR3 has 14 amino acids. The CDR3 nucleotides read TGTGCCAGCAGCTCCGGGACGGAAAACACTGAAGCTTTCTCT. It encodes CASSSGTENTEAFS.

The chain carries TRBV19 and TRBJ2-7; perhaps TRBD2 as D (5 bases). The length of the CDR3 is 14 residues. The V gene's germline CDR1 is LNHDA and CDR2 SQIVND (reference sequence). V was cut by 5 bases and J by 2 bases, with 13 bases left in between. The CDR3 bases are TGTGCCAGTAGTTCCACCCGGGAACCCTACGAGCAGTACTTC. It specifies CASSSTREPYEQYF.

This clonotype was seen repeatedly, ten times or more. The V call is TRBV3-2, the J call TRBJ2-1; the table's D gene call, TRBD2, was not cross checked with the DNA. TRBV3-2 is reported as a pseudogene. This CDR3 is built from 16 residues. The CDR3 DNA reads as TGTGCCAGCAGCCAACCGAAGCGGGAGGACCACAATGAGCAGTTCTTC. Its translation is CASSQPKREDHNEQFF.

This chain joins TRBV12-3 or TRBV12-4 and TRBJ1-5; possibly TRBD1 for D (5 bases). The CDR3 spans 15 residues. V dropped 3 bases and J dropped 2 bases, with 11 bases sitting between them. CDR3 coding DNA: TGTGCCAGCAGTTTGGGGATGGGGGGCAATCAGCCCCAGCATTTT. Protein: CASSLGMGGNQPQHF.

About this clonotype: Just one base apart from a much larger clone, this may be a read error. This chain uses TRBV5-4 with TRBJ2-3; D not certain. Trimming removed 0 bases from V and 2 bases from J, with 10 bases in between. CDR3 length equals 15 residues. Germline assignment: CDR1 SGHNT and CDR2 YYREEE (reference sequence). The CDR3 here is CASSLDAPITDTQYF. CDR3 coding DNA: TGTGCCAGCAGCTTGGATGCGCCGATCACAGATACGCAGTATTTT.

The chain couples TRBV5-1 to TRBJ2-7; D is undetermined. V was cut by 7 bases and J by 2 bases, with 13 bases left in between. Per the germline V gene, CDR1 is SGHRS and CDR2 is YFSETQ. The CDR3 has 13 amino acids. The CDR3 DNA sequence: TGCGCCAGCCCTTCCCTATCGACCTACGAGCAGTACTTC. It is translated as CASPSLSTYEQYF.

In this sample, this clonotype turned up many times. The rearrangement links TRBV19 to TRBJ2-6; D is possibly TRBD2 (6 bases). V was shortened by 5 bases and J by 13 bases, with 15 bases between the two germline ends. Germline CDR1 reads LNHDA; CDR2 reads SQIVND (reference sequence). The CDR3 has 13 residues. The CDR3 loop reads CASSWGTHEVLTF. The CDR3 region has the DNA TGTGCCAGTAGTTGGGGGACTCACGAAGTCCTGACTTTC.

This clonotype was seen repeatedly, ten times or more. The gene calls are TRBV6-1 and TRBJ2-4, with D possibly TRBD2 on 6 matching bases. CDR1 is MNHNS and CDR2 is SASEGT in the germline V gene. V was clipped by 6 bases and J by 0 bases, with 15 bases between them. The CDR3 consists of 16 residues. CDR3 nucleotides: TGTGCCAGCAGCCATGGAGGGAATCTAGCCAAAAACATTCAGTACTTC. Residues: CASSHGGNLAKNIQYF.